Below, 14 T cell receptor beta chains from the same sample are listed, as sequenced in a study of regulatory T cells in long-lasting Graves disease. Indicated time point: newly diagnosed GD, antithyroid drugs for less than 3 months. There was RNA extracted from PBMCs, and the TCR library was made from it. Researchers made TCR beta libraries by using iRepertoire HTBI primers and running Arm-PCR on CDR3 regions. TCRdb ran MiXCR on the multiplex PCR reads and lists one entry per CDR3 protein. The sample holds 400,000 to 450,000 distinct CDR3 sequences, over 15% seen once. These data were also reused for a study on T cells in Graves' hyperthyroidism and ophthalmopathy.

The sequencing used peripheral blood mononuclear cells (PBMCs), collected at new diagnosis, from a patient treated with antithyroid drugs. Receptor source: a woman in her twenties or thirties with Graves disease.

The chain uses TRBV12-3 or TRBV12-4 and TRBJ2-7; unclear D gene. V shed 6 bases and J shed 2 bases, with 11 bases lying between them. The CDR3 has 13 amino acids. For the CDR3, the DNA is TGTGCCAGCAGGCTGACACCGACCTACGAGCAGTACTTC. Encoded protein: CASRLTPTYEQYF.

This clonotype has at least ten counts. This rearrangement joins TRBV10-3 to TRBJ2-5, with D maybe TRBD2 (6 bases). The germline V gene encodes CDR1 ENHRY and CDR2 SYGVKD. The CDR3 is made up of 14 amino acids. For the CDR3, the DNA is TGTGACCTGAACCCGGGAGCGGTAGAAGAGACCCAGTACTTC. The encoded protein is CDLNPGAVEETQYF.

This clonotype has just a few counts. V is TRBV9 and J is TRBJ2-1; 11 bases are a match to TRBD2. Losses at the gene ends were 0 bases for V and 7 bases for J; bases not matched to a gene: 3. From germline, CDR1 is SGDLS and CDR2 YYNGEE. CDR3 length: 15 residues. Here the CDR3 DNA reads TGTGCCAGCAGCGTAGTACTAGCGGGAGCTAATGAGCAGTTCTTC. This gives the protein CASSVVLAGANEQFF.

This clonotype was recorded at least ten times. The genes are TRBV5-1 and TRBJ1-1; TRBD1 aligns across 7 bases. The CDR3 has 14 amino acids. V lost 0 bases, J lost 3 bases, and 2 bases stayed unmatched. CDR1 is SGHRS and CDR2 is YFSETQ in the germline V gene. The CDR3 bases are TGCGCCAGCAGCTTGGCGGGACAGTACACTGAAGCTTTCTTT. Translated: CASSLAGQYTEAFF.

This clonotype has a count of ten or more. V and J are TRBV6-1 and TRBJ2-1; D is ambiguous. V shed 4 bases and J shed 5 bases, with 12 bases lying between them. The CDR3 sequence is 14 residues long. From germline, CDR1 is MNHNS and CDR2 SASEGT. The CDR3: CASSASLRHNEQFF. Written as DNA, the CDR3 is TGTGCCAGCAGTGCTTCCCTCCGACACAATGAGCAGTTCTTC.

The chain combines TRBV28 with TRBJ2-1; 8 nucleotides align to TRBD1. Germline CDR1 MDHEN, CDR2 SYDVKM. CDR3 length: 19 amino acids. The V and J ends lost 2 bases and 4 bases, in that order; junction bases with no gene match: 16. The CDR3 bases are TGTGCCAGCAGTTTACTGGGCAGGGGGCTTGGGCGAAGGTACAATGAGCAGTTCTTC. As protein: CASSLLGRGLGRRYNEQFF.

This clonotype was found many times. V usage is TRBV5-5 and J usage is TRBJ1-2; maybe TRBD1 (5 bases). CDR3 length: 15 residues. Germline V lookup: CDR1 SGHKS, CDR2 YYEKEE (reference sequence). V was pared by 0 bases and J by 6 bases, with 15 bases between. CDR3 coding DNA: TGTGCCAGCAGCTTGGCGGATGCGGGAGGGGATGGCTACACCTTC. Its translation: CASSLADAGGDGYTF. The full variable domain, with the rest looked up from reference TRBV5-5 and TRBJ1-2, is DAGVTQSPTHLIKTRGQQVTLRCSPISGHKSVSWYQQVLGQGPQFIFQYYEKEERGRGNFPDRFSARQFPNYSSELNVNALLLGDSALYLCASSLADAGGDGYTFGSGTRLTVV.

This clonotype has just one count. This may stem from a read error, because a much larger clone lies one nucleotide away. The V gene is TRBV5-1, the J gene TRBJ2-3, with 11 bases fitting TRBD2. The trim removed 2 bases at V and 3 bases at J, leaving 8 bases unmatched. The CDR3 length is 17 residues. Germline CDR1 reads SGHRS; CDR2 reads YFSETQ. CDR3 amino acids: CASSFDSGRAGTDTQYF. CDR3 in DNA: TGCGCCAGCAGCTTCGATAGCGGGAGGGCCGGGACAGATACGCAGTATTTT.

The chain uses TRBV18 and TRBJ2-7; the D gene is possibly TRBD1 (5 bases). Deletions cut 1 base from V and 2 bases from J, with 12 bases between. This CDR3 region has 15 residues. The germline V gene has CDR1 KGHSH and CDR2 LQKENI. DNA for the CDR3: TGTGCCAGCTCACCACTTAGACAGCTGACCTACGAGCAGTACTTC. Its protein is CASSPLRQLTYEQYF.

The chain carries TRBV7-3 and TRBJ2-1; D is uncertain. Germline V gene data show CDR1 as SGHTA and CDR2 as FQGTGA. The CDR3 length is 13 residues. Trimming removed 4 bases at V and 6 bases at J, with 10 bases between. The CDR3 loop is CASSSGARNEQFF. DNA for the CDR3: TGTGCCAGCAGCTCAGGCGCCCGCAATGAGCAGTTCTTC.

As concerns this clonotype: A read error may account for a junction end that differs from germline. V usage is TRBV28 and J usage is TRBJ2-7; no reliable D call. The V gene's germline CDR1 is MDHEN and CDR2 SYDVKM. CDR3 length equals 13 residues. The DNA of the CDR3 is TGCCCACCCAGTGGCAGACCCCCCTACGAGCAGTACTTC. Translating it yields CPPSGRPPYEQYF.

This clonotype was observed many times. The J gene is TRBJ2-3, the V gene TRBV20-1; 8 nucleotides align to TRBD2. The CDR3 consists of 13 residues. Germline V CDR1 and CDR2: DFQATT, SNEGSKA (reference sequence). Trimming at V came to 2 bases and at J to 5 bases, leaving 3 bases not matched to a gene. In nucleotides, the CDR3 is TGCAGTGCTAGACCGGGACTAGGAGATACGCAGTATTTT. Residues: CSARPGLGDTQYF.

The V gene is TRBV6-1, the J gene TRBJ1-5; D uncertain. This CDR3 has 13 residues. The V end was cut by 2 bases, the J end by 3 bases, with 5 bases between. CDR1 and CDR2 (germline): MNHNS, SASEGT. The CDR3 coding sequence is TGTGCCAGCAGTGAACAGGACAATCAGCCCCAGCATTTT. Translation gives CASSEQDNQPQHF.

On this clonotype itself: This clone may be a read error of a much larger clone one base away. V gene TRBV7-9 combines with J gene TRBJ2-1; D gene ambiguous. Germline V gene data show CDR1 as SEHNR and CDR2 as FQNEAQ (reference sequence). V was pared by 7 bases and J by 5 bases, with 9 bases between. There are 12 residues in the CDR3. The CDR3 region is CASTSLNNEQFF. CDR3 nucleotide sequence: TGTGCCAGCACCTCCCTGAACAATGAGCAGTTCTTC.